This T cell receptor beta chain originates from a study of T-cell reconstitution after alpha-beta-depleted transplantation in children. Findings of the study overall: Roughly two months post-transplant, alpha-beta T cells reportedly originated from several hundred graft clones that had expanded. Surviving thymic progenitors and recipient T cells were the source of high TCRbeta diversity at day 60 in some patients. Newly produced T cells mostly provided counts and TCRbeta diversity after one year, as hyperexpanded clones declined.

In the case of this clonotype: As yet, its antigen is unknown.

The CDR3 has 10 residues. Germline CDR1 and CDR2: SQVTM and ANQGSEA. The V gene lost 4 bases and the J gene lost 1 base, with 2 bases spanning the gap. Unique molecular identifiers were used in preparing the TCRbeta library. TCRdb re-called the PCR reads through MiXCR, storing one row per CDR3 protein. In the table there are hundreds of thousands of distinct CDR3 sequences, around 13% of which are singletons. The sequence derives from a girl aged 2 to 9 with congenital amegakaryocytic thrombocytopenia, due to receive a stem cell transplant. The source was PBMCs, collected before TCRalphabeta/CD19-depleted stem cell transplant. The chain has TRBV29-1 and TRBJ2-7; D is unresolved. CDR3 nucleotide sequence: TGCAGCGTTGTATCCTACGAGCAGTACTTC. Translated, it gives CSVVSYEQYF.